In its sample, the clone carrying this T cell receptor beta chain was seen a few times. Together with a sample-barcoded 5' primer, a J-beta primer mix was included in a second PCR lasting about 7 to 12 cycles. TCRdb reanalysed the 5' RACE reads using MiXCR and keeps one entry per CDR3 protein. The data contain roughly 2 million distinct CDR3 sequences, around 50% of them singletons. The data derive from a study of blood T cells in healthy people across ages. The germline V gene encodes CDR1 SGHTA and CDR2 FQGNSA. This CDR3 has 15 residues. V lost 6 bases to trimming and J lost 3 bases, with 16 bases between them.

The chain employs TRBV7-2 and TRBJ2-3, with a tentative D call TRBD2 (6 bases). The receptor was derived from a woman aged 35 to 49 in good health. Sequenced sample: blood. The CDR3 nucleotides are TGTGCCAGCAGATCACGGGCAGGGAGGACAGATACGCAGTATTTT. Its translation is CASRSRAGRTDTQYF.